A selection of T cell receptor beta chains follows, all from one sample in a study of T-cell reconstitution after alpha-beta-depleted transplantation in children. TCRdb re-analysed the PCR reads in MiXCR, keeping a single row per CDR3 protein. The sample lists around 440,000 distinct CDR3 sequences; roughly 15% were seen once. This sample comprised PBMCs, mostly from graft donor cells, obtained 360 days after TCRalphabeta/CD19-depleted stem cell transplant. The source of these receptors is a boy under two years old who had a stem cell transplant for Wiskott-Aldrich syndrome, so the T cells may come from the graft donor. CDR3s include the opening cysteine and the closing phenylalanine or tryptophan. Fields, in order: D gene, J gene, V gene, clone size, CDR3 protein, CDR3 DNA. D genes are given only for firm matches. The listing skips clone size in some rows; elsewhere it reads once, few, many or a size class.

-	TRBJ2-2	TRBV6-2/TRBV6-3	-	CASSLGVQIAGELFF	TGTGCCAGCAGTCTCGGGGTGCAGATCGCCGGGGAGCTGTTTTTT
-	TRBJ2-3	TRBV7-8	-	CASSAGTSRTDTQYF	TGTGCCAGCAGCGCCGGGACATCCCGCACAGATACGCAGTATTTT
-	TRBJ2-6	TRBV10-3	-	CAISSTSLGSGANVLTF	TGTGCCATCAGCTCGACTAGTTTGGGCTCTGGGGCCAACGTCCTGACTTTC
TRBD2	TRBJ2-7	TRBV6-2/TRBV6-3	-	CASSYGSGRSYEQYF	TGTGCCAGCAGTTACGGAAGCGGGAGGTCCTACGAGCAGTACTTC
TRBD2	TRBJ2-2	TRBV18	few	CASSPLAGPSWMFF	TGTGCCAGCTCACCACTAGCGGGTCCCTCTTGGATGTTTTTT
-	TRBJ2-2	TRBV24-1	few	CATSDLPGRGTEVELFF	TGTGCCACCAGTGACCTCCCAGGGAGAGGAACAGAGGTGGAGCTGTTTTTT
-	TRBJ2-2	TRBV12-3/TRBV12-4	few	CASRTGTVTGELFF	TGTGCCAGCAGGACCGGGACGGTCACCGGGGAGCTGTTTTTT
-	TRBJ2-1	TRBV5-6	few	CASKKDLLSYNEQFF	TGTGCCAGCAAAAAAGACCTCCTCTCCTACAATGAGCAGTTCTTC
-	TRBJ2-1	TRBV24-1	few	CATSGRQGNEQFF	TGTGCCACCAGTGGGAGGCAAGGGAATGAGCAGTTCTTC
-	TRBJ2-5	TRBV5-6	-	CASSLSVPPWEETQYF	TGTGCCAGCAGCTTGTCGGTCCCTCCTTGGGAAGAGACCCAGTACTTC
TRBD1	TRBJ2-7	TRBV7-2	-	CASRTGDEQYF	TGTGCCAGCAGGACAGGGGACGAGCAGTACTTC
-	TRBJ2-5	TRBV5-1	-	CASSLAQPQETQYF	TGCGCCAGCAGCTTGGCCCAGCCACAAGAGACCCAGTACTTC
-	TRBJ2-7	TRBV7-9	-	CASDPYEQYF	TGTGCCAGCGACCCCTACGAGCAGTACTTC
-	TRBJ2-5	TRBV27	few	CASSLSGPRWVSPRMQETQYF	TGTGCCAGCAGTTTATCGGGCCCCCGGTGGGTAAGCCCCCGAATGCAAGAGACCCAGTACTTC
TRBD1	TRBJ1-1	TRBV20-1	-	CSARPWTGGAEAFF	TGCAGTGCTCGTCCTTGGACAGGGGGGGCTGAAGCTTTCTTT
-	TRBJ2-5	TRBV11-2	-	CASSLELTVAQYF	TGTGCCAGCAGCTTAGAACTAACCGTGGCCCAGTACTTC
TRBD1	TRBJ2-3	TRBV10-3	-	CAISRTGGFTDTQYF	TGTGCCATCAGCAGGACAGGGGGTTTCACAGATACGCAGTATTTT
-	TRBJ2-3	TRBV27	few	CASSPGMGTDTQYF	TGTGCCAGCAGCCCTGGAATGGGGACAGATACGCAGTATTTT
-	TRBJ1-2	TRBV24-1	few	CATSGPLSGYTF	TGTGCCACCAGTGGGCCGCTGAGCGGCTACACCTTC
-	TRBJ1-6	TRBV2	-	CASSPTGRSYNSPLHF	TGTGCCAGCAGCCCAACAGGGAGGTCCTATAATTCACCCCTCCACTTT
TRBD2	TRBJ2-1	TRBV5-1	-	CASSWISGVYNEQFF	TGCGCCAGCAGCTGGATTAGCGGGGTATACAATGAGCAGTTCTTC
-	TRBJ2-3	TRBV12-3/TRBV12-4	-	CASSKVRLSTDTQYF	TGTGCCAGCAGTAAGGTCAGACTGAGCACAGATACGCAGTATTTT
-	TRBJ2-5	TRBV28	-	CASRISVERETQYF	TGTGCCAGCAGAATATCCGTGGAGAGGGAGACCCAGTACTTC
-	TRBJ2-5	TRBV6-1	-	CASSRKGPRETQYF	TGTGCCAGCAGCAGAAAAGGGCCGCGAGAGACCCAGTACTTC
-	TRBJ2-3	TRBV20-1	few	CSAVKGTQYF	TGCAGTGCTGTGAAGGGTACGCAGTATTTT
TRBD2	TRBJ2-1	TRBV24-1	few	CATSDLGLAGYNEQFF	TGTGCCACCAGTGATTTGGGACTAGCTGGTTACAATGAGCAGTTCTTC
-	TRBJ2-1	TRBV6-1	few	CASRRRSNTNEQFF	TGTGCCAGCAGGCGGAGATCGAACACAAATGAGCAGTTCTTC
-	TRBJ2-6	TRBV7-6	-	CASSYRTGSGANVLTF	TGTGCCAGCAGCTACCGGACGGGCTCTGGGGCCAACGTCCTGACTTTC
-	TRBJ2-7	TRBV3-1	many	CASSQLGDQYF	TGTGCCAGCAGCCAACTCGGGGACCAGTACTTC
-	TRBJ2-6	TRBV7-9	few	CASSLAAVYSGANVLTF	TGTGCCAGCAGCTTAGCGGCCGTTTACTCTGGGGCCAACGTCCTGACTTTC
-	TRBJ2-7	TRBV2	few	CASTLGLSYEQYF	TGTGCCAGCACTCTGGGGCTTTCCTACGAGCAGTACTTC
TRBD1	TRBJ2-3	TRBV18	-	CASSPGTGVDTQYF	TGTGCCAGCTCACCCGGGACAGGGGTAGATACGCAGTATTTT
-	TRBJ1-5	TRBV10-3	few	CAISESVNPRGGQPQHF	TGTGCCATCAGTGAGTCAGTCAACCCGAGGGGGGGTCAGCCCCAGCATTTT
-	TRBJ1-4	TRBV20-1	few	CSATGALNEKLFF	TGCAGTGCTACAGGGGCCCTTAATGAAAAACTGTTTTTT
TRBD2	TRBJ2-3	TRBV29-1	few	CSARLAGPTDTQYF	TGCAGCGCGCGACTAGCGGGGCCCACAGATACGCAGTATTTT
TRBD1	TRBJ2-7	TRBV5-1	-	CASSLGGPGTEKYF	TGCGCCAGCAGCTTGGGCGGACCCGGGACAGAGAAGTACTTC
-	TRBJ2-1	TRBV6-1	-	CASSERGGTRFGNEQFF	TGTGCCAGCAGTGAAAGAGGGGGGACACGCTTCGGCAATGAGCAGTTCTTC
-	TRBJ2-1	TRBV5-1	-	CASSLGGSDNEQFF	TGCGCCAGCAGCTTAGGGGGGAGTGACAATGAGCAGTTCTTC
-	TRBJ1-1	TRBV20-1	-	CSARAQAFF	TGCAGTGCTAGAGCACAAGCTTTCTTT
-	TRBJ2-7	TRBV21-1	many	CASSKGKGTEQYF	TGTGCCAGCAGCAAAGGGAAGGGGACCGAGCAGTACTTC
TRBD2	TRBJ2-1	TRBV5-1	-	CASGGLAGSYNEQFF	TGCGCCAGCGGTGGACTAGCGGGGTCCTACAATGAGCAGTTCTTC
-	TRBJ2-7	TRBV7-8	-	CASSPTGLVYEQYF	TGTGCCAGCAGCCCGACAGGTTTGGTGTACGAGCAGTACTTC
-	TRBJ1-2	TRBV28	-	CASSSYYGYTF	TGTGCCAGCAGTTCTTACTATGGCTACACCTTC
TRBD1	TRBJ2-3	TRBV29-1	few	CSVPRTGGTDTQYF	TGCAGCGTCCCCAGGACAGGGGGCACAGATACGCAGTATTTT
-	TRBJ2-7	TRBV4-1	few	CASSQDQGTYEQYF	TGCGCCAGCAGCCAAGATCAGGGCACCTACGAGCAGTACTTC
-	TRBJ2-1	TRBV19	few	CASSIDLYRVKNEQFF	TGTGCCAGTAGTATAGATTTATACAGGGTGAAGAATGAGCAGTTCTTC
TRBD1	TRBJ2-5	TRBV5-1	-	CASSLVRTGVGETQYF	TGCGCCAGCAGCTTGGTCAGGACAGGGGTTGGAGAGACCCAGTACTTC
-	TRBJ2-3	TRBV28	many	CASSLLTDTQYF	TGTGCCAGCAGCTTACTCACAGATACGCAGTATTTT
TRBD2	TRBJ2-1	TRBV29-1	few	CSVASRTSGRKIRNNEQFF	TGCAGCGTTGCCAGTCGGACTAGCGGGAGGAAAATTAGGAACAATGAGCAGTTCTTC
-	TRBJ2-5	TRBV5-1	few	CASSLARLAAETQYF	TGCGCCAGCAGCTTGGCCAGGTTAGCCGCGGAGACCCAGTACTTC
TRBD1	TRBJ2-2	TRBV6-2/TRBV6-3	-	CASSLTGHTGELFF	TGTGCCAGCAGTTTGACAGGGCACACCGGGGAGCTGTTTTTT
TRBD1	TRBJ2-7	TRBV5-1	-	CASRFSGGGYEQYF	TGCGCCAGCAGATTCTCAGGGGGCGGCTACGAGCAGTACTTC
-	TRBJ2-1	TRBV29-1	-	CSVEGGGSSYNEQFF	TGCAGCGTTGAAGGGGGCGGAAGCTCCTACAATGAGCAGTTCTTC
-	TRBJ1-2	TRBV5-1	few	CASSLRPPDGYTF	TGCGCCAGCAGCTTGCGACCGCCGGACGGCTACACCTTC
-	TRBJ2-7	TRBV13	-	CASSLDSPYEQYF	TGTGCCAGCAGCTTAGACTCTCCGTACGAGCAGTACTTC